Shown below are 17 T cell receptor beta chains from a single sample sequenced in a study of cytomegalovirus exposure and HLA in healthy donors. Vbeta (60) and Jbeta (13) primers were used in the PCR. Libraries were prepared by immunoSEQ multiplex PCR; TCRdb keeps only in-frame clonotypes and omits some of them. Among fewer than 150,000 clones, roughly 74% were seen once, and the ten largest hold roughly 6%. Material: PBMCs. These receptors all come from a woman aged 40 to 49 in good health and CMV-seropositive.

The genes are TRBV7-8 and TRBJ2-5; the D gene is possibly TRBD1 (6 bases). Trimming left V 6 bases short and J 0 bases short, with 14 bases between. Germline-derived CDR1 and CDR2 are SGHVS and FQNEAQ. CDR3 length: 15 residues. The DNA for the CDR3 is TGTGCCAGCAGGGCGAATACAGGGTACCAAGAGACCCAGTACTTC. This gives the protein CASRANTGYQETQYF.

In this sample, this clone turned up a few times. V and J are TRBV18 and TRBJ2-7; D possibly corresponds to TRBD2 (5 bases). The CDR3 has 13 amino acids. The germline CDR1 and CDR2 sequences are KGHSH and LQKENI. V was clipped by 3 bases and J by 0 bases, with 6 bases between them. CDR3 in amino acids: CASSPGLSYEQYF. The CDR3 nucleotides are TGTGCCAGCTCACCTGGACTCTCCTACGAGCAGTACTTC. The full variable domain, rest sourced from reference TRBV18 and TRBJ2-7, is NAGVMQNPRHLVRRRGQEARLRCSPMKGHSHVYWYRQLPEEGLKFMVYLQKENIIDESGMPKERFSAEFPKEGPSILRIQQVVRGDSAAYFCASSPGLSYEQYFGPGTRLTVT.

This chain joins TRBV5-1 and TRBJ2-1; 10 nucleotides line up with TRBD2. The length of the CDR3 is 14 residues. The V gene end was trimmed by 7 bases and the J gene end by 2 bases; junction bases not matched to a gene: 3. Germline values: CDR1 SGHRS, CDR2 YFSETQ. CDR3 amino acids: CASYLAGAYNEQFF. The CDR3 DNA follows: TGCGCCAGCTATCTAGCGGGAGCCTACAATGAGCAGTTCTTC.

This sequence joins TRBV14 and TRBJ1-2, with D possibly matching TRBD1 (5 bases). CDR3 length: 14 amino acids. Germline CDR1 SGHDN, CDR2 FVKESK. V was cut by 4 bases and J by 5 bases, with 14 bases left in between. CDR3 DNA: TGTGCCAGCAGCCCCAACCCAGGGCCGTATGGCTACACCTTC. This encodes CASSPNPGPYGYTF.

The chain has TRBV5-1 and TRBJ1-5; 10 bases agree with TRBD1. V lost 4 bases to trimming and J lost 4 bases; unmatched junction nucleotides: 5. The CDR3 consists of 15 residues. CDR1 and CDR2 (germline): SGHRS, YFSETQ. The chain's CDR3 is CASSLGTGVNQPQHF. CDR3 nucleotides: TGCGCCAGCAGCCTAGGGACAGGGGTTAATCAGCCCCAGCATTTT.

The gene calls are TRBV19 and TRBJ1-5; D remains unclear. The CDR3 extends over 13 amino acids. Deletions cut 3 bases from V and 6 bases from J, with 9 bases between. CDR1 LNHDA and CDR2 SQIVND come from the germline V gene (reference sequence). For the CDR3, the DNA is TGTGCCAGTAGTATCCTAATTGGTCAGCCCCAGCATTTT. Translated: CASSILIGQPQHF. The full variable domain, in which reference TRBV19 and TRBJ1-5 provide the parts outside the CDR3, is DGGITQSPKYLFRKEGQNVTLSCEQNLNHDAMYWYRQDPGQGLRLIYYSQIVNDFQKGDIAEGYSVSREKKESFPLTVTSAQKNPTAFYLCASSILIGQPQHFGDGTRLSIL.

This clone has a handful of counts. The V gene is TRBV7-2, the J gene TRBJ2-5, with 7 bases lining up with TRBD2. Looked up from germline, CDR1 is SGHTA and CDR2 is FQGNSA. There are 14 residues in the CDR3. V trimming: 5 bases; J trimming: 5 bases; junction bases outside the gene matches: 8. CDR3 in amino acids: CASSPAGRLETQYF. CDR3 nucleotide sequence: TGTGCCAGCAGCCCAGCGGGACGCCTGGAGACCCAGTACTTC.

The chain carries TRBV5-1 and TRBJ1-6; D gene uncertain. V lost 0 bases, J lost 0 bases, and 10 bases lay in between. This CDR3 spans 17 amino acids. The germline gives CDR1 SGHRS, CDR2 YFSETQ. CDR3 nucleotides: TGCGCCAGCAGCTTGGGAGGGCCGAGCTCCTATAATTCACCCCTCCACTTT. Amino acid sequence: CASSLGGPSSYNSPLHF.

This clone is a singleton in its sample. This chain uses TRBV5-4 with TRBJ2-1; the match to TRBD1 covers 10 bases. The CDR3 totals 19 residues. V was pared by 5 bases and J by 0 bases, with 14 bases of the junction left unmatched. CDR1 is SGHNT and CDR2 is YYREEE in the germline V gene (reference sequence). The CDR3 DNA follows: TGTGCCAGCAGGGATGGGAAGACAGGGGGCTTTGACTCCTACAATGAGCAGTTCTTC. This encodes CASRDGKTGGFDSYNEQFF.

The chain couples TRBV7-9 to TRBJ2-7; maybe TRBD1 (5 bases). This CDR3 has 15 residues. Germline V gives CDR1 SEHNR, CDR2 FQNEAQ (reference sequence). Trimming stripped 5 bases from V and 0 bases from J, with 14 bases between. The CDR3 loop reads CASSPQQGGSYEQYF. CDR3 sequence (DNA): TGTGCCAGCAGCCCCCAGCAGGGCGGCTCCTACGAGCAGTACTTC.

This clone appeared a few times. The chain joins TRBV19 to TRBJ2-1; 10 nucleotides agree with TRBD2. Per germline, CDR1 LNHDA and CDR2 SQIVND (reference sequence). There are 14 residues in the CDR3. V shed 6 bases and J 10 bases; nucleotides not matched to a gene: 9. The CDR3 sequence: CASRGQREGDEQFF. Written as DNA, the CDR3 is TGTGCCAGTAGGGGTCAGCGGGAGGGCGACGAGCAGTTCTTC.

As regards this clone: Mismatch with germline at one junction end may stem from a read error. CDR3: CSSSSRGTGFSYEQYF. CDR3 bases: TGTTCCAGCAGCTCCCGGGGGACAGGCTTTTCCTACGAGCAGTACTTC. The V gene is TRBV7-9, the J gene TRBJ2-7; 8 bases align to TRBD1. CDR1 and CDR2 from the germline V gene are SEHNR and FQNEAQ (reference sequence). The CDR3 covers 16 residues.

This chain uses TRBV6-5 with TRBJ2-1, with 7 nucleotides matching TRBD2. The length of the CDR3 is 15 residues. CDR1 and CDR2 (germline): MNHEY, SVGAGI. Trimming took 6 bases from V and 7 from J; bases not matched to a gene: 12. The chain's CDR3 is CASRHGLERFNEQFF. The CDR3, as DNA: TGTGCCAGCAGACACGGACTAGAAAGGTTTAATGAGCAGTTCTTC.

This rearrangement joins TRBV2 to TRBJ2-3; D ambiguous. Looked up from germline, CDR1 is SNHLY and CDR2 is FYNNEI. This CDR3 region has 13 residues. V lost 5 bases and J lost 1, with 7 bases in between. The CDR3 region is CASSSEGTDTQYF. The CDR3 nucleotides are TGTGCCAGCAGTTCTGAGGGCACAGATACGCAGTATTTT.

This rearrangement joins TRBV10-2 to TRBJ2-1; D ambiguous. This CDR3 contains 14 residues. The V gene's germline CDR1 is WSHSY and CDR2 SAAADI. V dropped 6 bases and J dropped 3 bases, with 12 bases sitting between them. As DNA, the CDR3 is TGCGCCAGCAGGCCGACGGAGATCTACAATGAGCAGTTCTTC. It encodes CASRPTEIYNEQFF.

The chain joins TRBV5-8 to TRBJ1-4, with 8 bases fitting TRBD1. The germline gives CDR1 SGHTS, CDR2 YDEGEE. The J segment lost 12 bases and the V segment lost 4 bases, leaving 11 bases of the junction unmatched. This CDR3 is 14 amino acids long. The CDR3 protein is CASSTGQGVPQLFF. The CDR3 DNA reads as TGTGCCAGCAGCACCGGACAGGGAGTTCCTCAACTGTTTTTT.

The rearrangement links TRBV7-9 to TRBJ2-5, with 7 bases aligning to TRBD2. Germline trimming cut 5 bases from V and 2 bases from J; bases unmatched to any gene: 5. The CDR3 has 14 residues. In germline, CDR1 is SEHNR, CDR2 FQNEAQ (reference sequence). CDR3 sequence: CASSKLAIQETQYF. The CDR3 DNA is TGTGCCAGCAGCAAACTAGCGATACAAGAGACCCAGTACTTC.